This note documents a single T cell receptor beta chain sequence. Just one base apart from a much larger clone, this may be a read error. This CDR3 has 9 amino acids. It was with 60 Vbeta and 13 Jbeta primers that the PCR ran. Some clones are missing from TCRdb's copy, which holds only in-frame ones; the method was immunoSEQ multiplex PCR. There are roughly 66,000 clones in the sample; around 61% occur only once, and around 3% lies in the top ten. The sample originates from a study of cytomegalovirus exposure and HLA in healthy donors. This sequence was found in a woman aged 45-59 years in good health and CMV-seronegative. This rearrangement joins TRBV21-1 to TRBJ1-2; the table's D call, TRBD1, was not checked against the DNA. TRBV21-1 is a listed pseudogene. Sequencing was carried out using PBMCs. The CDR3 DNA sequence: TGTGCCAGCTGGACAGTCTACACCTTC. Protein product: CASWTVYTF.